This note documents a single T cell receptor beta chain sequence. These data belong to a study of shared clonotypes between healthy human individuals. The data were produced by immunoSEQ multiplex PCR, yet TCRdb's version contains in-frame clones alone and is incomplete. The sample shows more than 2 million clones, roughly 94% of them seen only once. V gave up 0 bases and J gave up 5 bases, with 8 bases separating them. Germline V lookup: CDR1 MGHRA, CDR2 YSYEKL. CDR3 length equals 14 residues. The rearrangement links TRBV4-1 to TRBJ1-5; TRBD1 might be the D (6 bases). The sequence came from a man younger than 30 in good health. The sequenced sample consisted of naive CD4+ T cells sorted from blood. Subset indicated: CD45RA+ positively selected. CDR3 region: CASSQDQGYQPQHF. The CDR3 DNA sequence: TGCGCCAGCAGCCAAGACCAGGGGTATCAGCCCCAGCATTTT.